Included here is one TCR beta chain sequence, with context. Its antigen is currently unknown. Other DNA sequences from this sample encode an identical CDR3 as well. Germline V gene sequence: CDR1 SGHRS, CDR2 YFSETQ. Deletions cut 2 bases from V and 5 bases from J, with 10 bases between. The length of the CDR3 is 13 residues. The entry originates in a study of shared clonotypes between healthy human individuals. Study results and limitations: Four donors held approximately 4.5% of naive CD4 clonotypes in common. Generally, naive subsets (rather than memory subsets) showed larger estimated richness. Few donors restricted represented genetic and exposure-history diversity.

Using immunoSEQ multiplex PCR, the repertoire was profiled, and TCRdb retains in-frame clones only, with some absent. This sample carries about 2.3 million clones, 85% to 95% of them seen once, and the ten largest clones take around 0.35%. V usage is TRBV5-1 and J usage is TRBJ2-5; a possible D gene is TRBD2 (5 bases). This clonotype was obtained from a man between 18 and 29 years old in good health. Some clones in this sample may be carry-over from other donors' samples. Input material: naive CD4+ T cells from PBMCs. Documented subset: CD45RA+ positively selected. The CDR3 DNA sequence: TGCGCCAGCAGCTTCCTTCCGGGGGAGACCCAGTACTTC. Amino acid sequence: CASSFLPGETQYF.